This passage covers 26 T cell receptor beta chains from one sample sequenced in a study of CD8+ T cells in alopecia areata (dated by TCRdb to the late 2010s). The sample's time point label is to be understood as: more than three weeks on oral tofacitinib. The treatment or condition label here, explained by the study, means: oral pan-JAK inhibitor, 5-10 mg twice daily. The library was produced with the immunoSEQ multiplex PCR assay. RNA was extracted from all samples and reverse transcribed into cDNA as template for TCR sequencing. TCRdb's version of the immuneACCESS table is confined to in-frame rearrangements and falls short of the full clone set. An unresolved V gene accounts for under half of the shortfall where checked; the remainder is of unknown origin. This sample gives 90,000 to 150,000 clones in total; around 58% of them show up just once. The biggest ten clones account for around 30% of the sample.

Specimen: CD8+ T cells sorted from blood, collected at week 4, from a patient treated with tofacitinib. The receptors originated from a human donor with alopecia areata.

This rearrangement joins TRBV4-1 to TRBJ1-5; D is unclear. Germline CDR1 is MGHRA and CDR2 is YSYEKL. V lost 0 bases and J 7 bases, leaving 13 bases between the germline ends. The CDR3 is 15 amino acids. The CDR3 DNA reads TGCGCCAGCAGCCAAGATCTGACCGCGGGCCAGCCCCAGCATTTT. It specifies CASSQDLTAGQPQHF.

In its sample, this clone was seen a few times. The CDR3 here is CASSPLLGSGNTIYF. The CDR3 DNA sequence: TGTGCCAGCAGCCCACTTTTGGGGTCTGGAAACACCATATATTTT. The chain uses TRBV7-9 and TRBJ1-3; D is unclear. Per the germline V gene, CDR1 is SEHNR and CDR2 is FQNEAQ (reference sequence). V lost 5 bases and J lost 1, with 12 bases in between. The CDR3 runs to 15 residues.

This clone has more than one count but fewer than ten. The V and J genes are TRBV29-1 and TRBJ2-2, with TRBD2 matching 9 bases. The V gene's germline CDR1 is SQVTM and CDR2 ANQGSEA. The V and J ends lost 4 bases and 2 bases, in that order; junction bases with no gene match: 5. The CDR3 has 15 residues. CDR3 bases: TGCAGCGTTGTAAGCGGGGGGAGAAACACCGGGGAGCTGTTTTTT. It codes for CSVVSGGRNTGELFF.

This sequence joins TRBV7-2 and TRBJ2-1; D may correspond to TRBD1 or TRBD2 (5 bases each). This CDR3 spans 12 amino acids. CDR1 and CDR2 from the germline V gene are SGHTA and FQGNSA. The V and J ends lost 5 bases and 6 bases respectively, with 8 bases between them. The CDR3 spells CASSKRGNEQFF. The CDR3 DNA sequence: TGTGCCAGCAGCAAGAGGGGCAATGAGCAGTTCTTC.

The V and J genes are TRBV9 and TRBJ2-3, with D unclear. Deletions cut 0 bases from V and 4 bases from J, with 0 bases between. This CDR3 comprises 11 residues. The germline V gene encodes CDR1 SGDLS and CDR2 YYNGEE. This CDR3 reads CASSVADTQYF. The CDR3 DNA follows: TGTGCCAGCAGCGTAGCAGATACGCAGTATTTT.

This clone has more than one count but fewer than ten. The chain carries TRBV27 and TRBJ2-5; D might be TRBD1 (6 bases). This CDR3 spans 15 amino acids. CDR1 is MNHEY and CDR2 is SMNVEV in the germline V gene (reference sequence). Trimming stripped 2 bases from V and 4 bases from J, with 14 bases between. CDR3 sequence reads: CASSLTQGTGETQYF. CDR3 DNA: TGTGCCAGCAGTTTAACGCAGGGGACGGGAGAGACCCAGTACTTC.

In its sample, this clone was seen a few times. J is TRBJ2-2 and V is TRBV6-5, with 10 nucleotides matching TRBD1. The CDR3 is 15 residues long. The ends lost 6 bases at V and 6 bases at J; junction bases unmatched: 7. The germline V gene has CDR1 MNHEY and CDR2 SVGAGI. CDR3 residues: CASSPGTGVSGELFF. The CDR3, as DNA: TGTGCCAGCAGCCCCGGGACAGGGGTATCCGGGGAGCTGTTTTTT.

V gene TRBV13 combines with J gene TRBJ1-5, with 8 bases fitting TRBD1. CDR1 PRHDT and CDR2 FYEKMQ come from the germline V gene (reference sequence). Trimming took 0 bases from V and 2 from J; bases not matched to a gene: 0. This CDR3 spans 15 amino acids. The CDR3 DNA reads as TGTGCCAGCAGCTTAGGCAGGGGGCGCAATCAGCCCCAGCATTTT. Protein: CASSLGRGRNQPQHF.

This clone was counted only a few times. This chain's CDR3 is CASSYSQGAGANVLTF. Written as DNA, the CDR3 is TGTGCCAGCAGTTACTCTCAGGGGGCTGGGGCCAACGTCCTGACTTTC. The chain uses TRBV6-6 and TRBJ2-6; 7 bases fit TRBD1. Germline CDR1 reads MNHNY; CDR2 reads SVGAGI (reference sequence). V was pared by 0 bases and J by 2 bases, with 1 base of the junction left unmatched. CDR3 length: 16 amino acids.

The CDR3 DNA reads as TGTGCCAGCAGCTTACCCCTTATCAAGACCCAGTACTTC. Translating gives CASSLPLIKTQYF. The V and J genes are TRBV7-2 and TRBJ2-5, with D unresolved. The germline V gene has CDR1 SGHTA and CDR2 FQGNSA. V was cut by 2 bases and J by 6 bases, with 10 bases left in between. The CDR3 runs to 13 residues. The entire variable domain, with the rest obtained from reference TRBV7-2 and TRBJ2-5, is as follows: GAGVSQSPSNKVTEKGKDVELRCDPISGHTALYWYRQSLGQGLEFLIYFQGNSAPDKSGLPSDRFSAERTGGSVSTLTIQRTQQEDSAVYLCASSLPLIKTQYFGPGTRLLVL.

The chain joins TRBV7-6 to TRBJ2-7; 13 positions match TRBD2. This CDR3 comprises 17 residues. V shed 1 base and J 2 bases; nucleotides not matched to a gene: 5. Germline loops: CDR1 SGHVS, CDR2 FNYEAQ. In nucleotides, the CDR3 is TGTGCCAGCAGCTTAGGGACTAGCGGGGGCTTCACCTACGAGCAGTACTTC. Its translation: CASSLGTSGGFTYEQYF.

This clone was seen just once. The chain employs TRBV29-1 and TRBJ2-7; 7 bases fit TRBD1. This CDR3 comprises 14 residues. Germline CDR1 SQVTM, CDR2 ANQGSEA. V gave up 8 bases and J gave up 3 bases; unmatched junction bases: 13. CDR3 amino acids: CSTLDWDRYYEQYF. The CDR3, as DNA: TGCAGCACCTTAGATTGGGACAGATACTACGAGCAGTACTTC.

The chain's CDR3 is CASSYLGNEQFF. For the CDR3, the DNA is TGTGCCAGCAGCTACCTAGGGAATGAGCAGTTCTTC. This chain links TRBV27 with TRBJ2-1; D gene unclear. Between the trimmed V and J ends, which lost 6 bases and 7 bases, there was a span of 10 bases. This CDR3 spans 12 amino acids. The V gene's germline CDR1 is MNHEY and CDR2 SMNVEV (reference sequence).

The chain employs TRBV2 and TRBJ2-1, with D possibly TRBD2 on 5 matching bases. V was pared by 7 bases and J by 7 bases, with 17 bases between. CDR1 is SNHLY, CDR2 FYNNEI, per germline. This CDR3 has 14 residues. The CDR3 sequence: CASILRPGRNEQFF. The CDR3 DNA follows: TGTGCCAGCATCCTAAGACCGGGAAGGAATGAGCAGTTCTTC.

This clone was counted once. The chain has TRBV10-3 and TRBJ2-7, with a weak D call TRBD2 (6 bases). The CDR3 spans 13 residues. Between the trimmed V and J ends, which lost 8 bases and 5 bases, there was a span of 16 bases. The V gene's germline CDR1 is ENHRY and CDR2 SYGVKD. Here the CDR3 reads CAIGGTLGNEQYF. The CDR3 nucleotides are TGTGCCATCGGGGGGACCTTAGGCAACGAGCAGTACTTC.

This clone appeared many times. V usage is TRBV6-4 and J usage is TRBJ2-2; 11 bases agree with TRBD1. The CDR3 length is 17 residues. Germline V gene lookup returns CDR1 MRHNA and CDR2 SNTAGT. The ends lost 3 bases at V and 6 bases at J; junction bases unmatched: 9. The CDR3 protein is CASSELPGQGAPGELFF. CDR3 DNA sequence: TGTGCCAGCAGTGAGCTCCCAGGACAGGGGGCGCCCGGGGAGCTGTTTTTT.

The chain carries TRBV29-1 and TRBJ2-5, with D perhaps TRBD1 (5 bases). V shed 3 bases and J shed 0 bases, with 14 bases lying between them. This CDR3 region has 15 residues. Germline V lookup: CDR1 SQVTM, CDR2 ANQGSEA. The chain's CDR3 is CSVDPGNRYQETQYF. CDR3 in DNA: TGCAGCGTTGACCCTGGGAACAGGTACCAAGAGACCCAGTACTTC.

The table lists this clone with a few counts. The sample contains more than one DNA sequence encoding this CDR3. The rearrangement links TRBV19 to TRBJ1-1; D remains unclear. V was shortened by 3 bases and J by 1 base, with 9 bases between the two germline ends. The V gene's germline CDR1 is LNHDA and CDR2 SQIVND (reference sequence). CDR3 length equals 14 residues. In DNA form, the CDR3 reads TGTGCCAGTAGTATCGGGAGAGGGAACACTGAAGCTTTCTTT. Translating it yields CASSIGRGNTEAFF. Using reference TRBV19 and TRBJ1-1 for the parts outside the CDR3, the full variable domain is DGGITQSPKYLFRKEGQNVTLSCEQNLNHDAMYWYRQDPGQGLRLIYYSQIVNDFQKGDIAEGYSVSREKKESFPLTVTSAQKNPTAFYLCASSIGRGNTEAFFGQGTRLTVV.

V and J are TRBV30 and TRBJ1-5; D gene uncertain. Trimming cost V 3 bases and J 3 bases, with 12 bases left between them. The CDR3 runs 14 residues. Germline CDR1 reads GTSNPN; CDR2 reads SVGIG (reference sequence). CDR3 DNA: TGTGCCTGGAGCTCGGGGAGCGTCAATCAGCCCCAGCATTTT. This sequence encodes CAWSSGSVNQPQHF. Together with reference TRBV30 and TRBJ1-5, the CDR3 gives the full variable domain: SQTIHQWPATLVQPVGSPLSLECTVEGTSNPNLYWYRQAAGRGLQLLFYSVGIGQISSEVPQNLSASRPQDRQFILSSKKLLLSDSGFYLCAWSSGSVNQPQHFGDGTRLSIL.

Turning to this clone: A read error is likely, as this CDR3 ends without the conserved phenylalanine or tryptophan. This rearrangement joins TRBV9 to TRBJ1-1; D unclear. The V gene lost 2 bases and the J gene lost 3 bases, with 14 bases spanning the gap. CDR1 and CDR2 (germline): SGDLS, YYNGEE. The CDR3 covers 15 residues. The CDR3 reads CASSVAALGDTEAFS. CDR3 coding DNA: TGTGCCAGCAGCGTTGCCGCCCTCGGGGACACTGAAGCTTTCTCT.

A remark on this clone: Germline is not matched at one junction end, which may reflect a read error. The chain links TRBV9 to TRBJ2-1; 8 bases are a match to TRBD2. This CDR3 has 14 residues. CDR1 and CDR2 from the germline V gene are SGDLS and YYNGEE. The DNA for the CDR3 is TGTGCCAGCGGCGTAAGCGGGGGTTACAATGAGCAGTTCTTC. Protein product: CASGVSGGYNEQFF.

This chain joins TRBV29-1 and TRBJ1-5; D remains unclear. The CDR3 spans 14 residues. Trimming stripped 0 bases from V and 0 bases from J, with 6 bases between. The germline V gene encodes CDR1 SQVTM and CDR2 ANQGSEA. The CDR3 is CSVEDPYSNQPQHF. The DNA for the CDR3 is TGCAGCGTTGAAGACCCGTATAGCAATCAGCCCCAGCATTTT.

This chain links TRBV29-1 with TRBJ2-7; perhaps TRBD1 as D (5 bases). The CDR3 is 13 residues long. Germline V gene data show CDR1 as SQVTM and CDR2 as ANQGSEA. V lost 6 bases and J lost 2, with 14 bases in between. In nucleotides, the CDR3 is TGCAGCGTGAACGGACAAGTGGCCTACGAGCAGTACTTC. It codes for CSVNGQVAYEQYF.

This clone has more than one count but fewer than ten. The J gene is TRBJ1-5, the V gene TRBV28; TRBD1 matches at 8 bases. The CDR3 runs 16 residues. With V trimmed by 5 bases and J by 0 bases, 6 bases remained unmatched. The germline V gene has CDR1 MDHEN and CDR2 SYDVKM. This chain's CDR3 is CASSPGQGDSNQPQHF. CDR3 sequence (DNA): TGTGCCAGCAGTCCCGGACAGGGCGATAGCAATCAGCCCCAGCATTTT.

The CDR3 nucleotides read TGTGCCAGCTCACCTCCTGGGGCCAACGTCCTGACTTTC. This encodes CASSPPGANVLTF. This chain connects TRBV18 to TRBJ2-6; D is uncertain. The CDR3 consists of 13 residues. Trimming pared 3 bases from V and 2 bases from J, leaving 2 bases between. Germline V lookup: CDR1 KGHSH, CDR2 LQKENI.

This clone was detected only a few times. The rearrangement joins TRBV28 to TRBJ1-1, with D hard to call. Germline V lookup: CDR1 MDHEN, CDR2 SYDVKM. Trimming removed 2 bases at V and 1 base at J, with 5 bases between. The CDR3 consists of 13 residues. CDR3 sequence: CASSLDPNTEAFF. DNA for the CDR3: TGTGCCAGCAGTTTAGATCCGAACACTGAAGCTTTCTTT.